A single sample is the source of the 4 T cell receptor beta chains below, sequenced in a study of blood T cell repertoires in COVID-19. Clones were sequenced by immunoSEQ multiplex PCR, and TCRdb holds only the in-frame ones, with some missing. This sample carries approximately 170,000 clones, about 87% of them seen once, and the ten largest clones take over 2%. What was sequenced was peripheral blood. Receptor source: an elderly woman with COVID-19, enrolled during active disease.

This clone was picked up one time. The chain recombines TRBV10-2 with TRBJ2-7; possible D gene TRBD2, 6 bases. The CDR3 is 15 residues long. V was shortened by 3 bases and J by 4 bases, with 16 bases between the two germline ends. Looked up from germline, CDR1 is WSHSY and CDR2 is SAAADI. Here the CDR3 reads CASSDPGTGGYEQYF. The DNA for the CDR3 is TGCGCCAGCAGTGATCCCGGGACTGGGGGGTACGAGCAGTACTTC.

The V and J genes are TRBV28 and TRBJ1-5; D ambiguous. The germline V gene encodes CDR1 MDHEN and CDR2 SYDVKM. Trimming shortened V by 2 bases and J by 4 bases, and 3 bases separated the two germline ends. The CDR3 totals 12 residues. CDR3 residues: CASSLPNQPQHF. The CDR3 nucleotides are TGTGCCAGCAGTTTACCTAATCAGCCCCAGCATTTT. Complete variable domain (other parts from reference TRBV28 and TRBJ1-5): DVKVTQSSRYLVKRTGEKVFLECVQDMDHENMFWYRQDPGLGLRLIYFSYDVKMKEKGDIPEGYSVSREKKERFSLILESASTNQTSMYLCASSLPNQPQHFGDGTRLSIL.

This clone was counted between two and nine times. The sample has other DNA sequences that encode this CDR3 too. The genes are TRBV27 and TRBJ1-1; 7 positions agree with TRBD1. V shed 7 bases, J shed 2 bases, and the junction held 7 bases outside the gene matches. The CDR3 length is 14 residues. Per the germline V gene, CDR1 is MNHEY and CDR2 is SMNVEV (reference sequence). For the CDR3, the DNA is TGTGCCAGCAACCGACAGGGACCCAACACTGAAGCTTTCTTT. As protein: CASNRQGPNTEAFF.

The chain couples TRBV2 to TRBJ1-1; 7 positions agree with TRBD1. This CDR3 is 17 amino acids long. Germline V lookup: CDR1 SNHLY, CDR2 FYNNEI. Trimming took 4 bases from V and 1 from J; bases not matched to a gene: 12. DNA of the CDR3: TGTGCCAGCAGTGGCGGCAGGGGGACCTCAGCGAACACTGAAGCTTTCTTT. Protein: CASSGGRGTSANTEAFF.